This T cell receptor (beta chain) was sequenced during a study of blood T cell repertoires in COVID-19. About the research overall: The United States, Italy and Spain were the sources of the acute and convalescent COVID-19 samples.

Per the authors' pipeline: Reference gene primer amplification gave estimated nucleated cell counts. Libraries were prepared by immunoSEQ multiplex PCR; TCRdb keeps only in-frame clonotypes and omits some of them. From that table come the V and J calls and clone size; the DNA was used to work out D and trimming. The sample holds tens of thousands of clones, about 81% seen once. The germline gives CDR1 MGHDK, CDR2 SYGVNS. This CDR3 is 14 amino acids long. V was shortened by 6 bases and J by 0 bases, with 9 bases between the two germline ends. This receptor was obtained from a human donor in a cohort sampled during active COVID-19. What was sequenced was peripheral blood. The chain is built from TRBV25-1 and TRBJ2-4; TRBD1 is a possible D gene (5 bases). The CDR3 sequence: CASRTQVAKNIQYF. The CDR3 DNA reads TGTGCCAGCAGAACACAGGTAGCCAAAAACATTCAGTACTTC.